This TCR beta chain was observed in a study of beta chain features in type 1 diabetes. Expressed TCRB transcripts were sequenced, since all the RNA that had been isolated was reverse transcribed. The protocol was immunoSEQ multiplex PCR, while the TCRdb copy is restricted to in-frame clones and leaves out a portion. The sample includes 350,000 to 450,000 clones, 10% to 15% of them seen just once. Findings and caveats of the study: The study found fewer insertions and more deletions at VDJ junctions in type 1 diabetes patients. TCRB repertoires of naive, central memory and Treg cells appeared more similar among patients than among healthy donors. In every one of the four CD4+ subsets, TCRB CDR3s were moderately but significantly shorter in Type 1 diabetes patients.

V lost 4 bases and J lost 6, with 10 bases in between. The CDR3 loop spans 12 amino acids. Germline V gene sequence: CDR1 GTSNPN, CDR2 SVGIG (reference sequence). Every donor had blood drawn once into heparin, 100 to 150 mL on average. Sorting that relied on CD45RO/CCR7/CD25/CD127/CD95/CD27 yielded CD4+ naive, central memory, regulatory and stem cell-like memory cells. Concerning this clone itself: Antigen unknown.

This clonotype was sampled from a woman aged 18-29 years with type 1 diabetes. Sequences were obtained from naive CD4+ T cells from blood. The V and J genes are TRBV30 and TRBJ1-5; D uncertain. CDR3: CAWIRTCQPQHF. CDR3 sequence (DNA): TGTGCCTGGATCCGGACTTGTCAGCCCCAGCATTTT. Variable domain in full (rest from reference TRBV30 and TRBJ1-5): SQTIHQWPATLVQPVGSPLSLECTVEGTSNPNLYWYRQAAGRGLQLLFYSVGIGQISSEVPQNLSASRPQDRQFILSSKKLLLSDSGFYLCAWIRTCQPQHFGDGTRLSIL.